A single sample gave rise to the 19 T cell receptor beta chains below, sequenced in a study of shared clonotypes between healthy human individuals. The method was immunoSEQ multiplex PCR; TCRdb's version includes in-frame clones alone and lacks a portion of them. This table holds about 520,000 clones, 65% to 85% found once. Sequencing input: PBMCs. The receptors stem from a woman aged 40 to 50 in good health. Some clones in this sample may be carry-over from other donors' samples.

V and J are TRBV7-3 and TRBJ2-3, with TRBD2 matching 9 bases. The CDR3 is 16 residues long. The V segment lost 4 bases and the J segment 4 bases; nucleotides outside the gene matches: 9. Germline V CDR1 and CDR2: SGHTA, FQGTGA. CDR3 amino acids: CASSSVAGAFPDTQYF. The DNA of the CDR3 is TGTGCCAGCAGCTCCGTAGCGGGAGCGTTTCCAGATACGCAGTATTTT.

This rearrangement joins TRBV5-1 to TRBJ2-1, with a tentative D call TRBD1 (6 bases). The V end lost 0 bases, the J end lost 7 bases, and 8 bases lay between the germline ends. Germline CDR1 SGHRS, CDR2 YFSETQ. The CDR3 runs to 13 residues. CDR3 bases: TGCGCCAGCAGCTTGGTGAGGGGGAATGAGCAGTTCTTC. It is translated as CASSLVRGNEQFF. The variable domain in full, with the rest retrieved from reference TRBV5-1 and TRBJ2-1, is KAGVTQTPRYLIKTRGQQVTLSCSPISGHRSVSWYQQTPGQGLQFLFEYFSETQRNKGNFPGRFSGRQFSNSRSEMNVSTLELGDSALYLCASSLVRGNEQFFGPGTRLTVL.

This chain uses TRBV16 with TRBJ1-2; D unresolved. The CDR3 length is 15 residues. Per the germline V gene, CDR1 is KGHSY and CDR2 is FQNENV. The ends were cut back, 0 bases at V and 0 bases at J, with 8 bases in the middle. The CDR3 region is CASSQSRSTNYGYTF. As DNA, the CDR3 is TGTGCCAGCAGCCAATCTCGGTCAACTAACTATGGCTACACCTTC.

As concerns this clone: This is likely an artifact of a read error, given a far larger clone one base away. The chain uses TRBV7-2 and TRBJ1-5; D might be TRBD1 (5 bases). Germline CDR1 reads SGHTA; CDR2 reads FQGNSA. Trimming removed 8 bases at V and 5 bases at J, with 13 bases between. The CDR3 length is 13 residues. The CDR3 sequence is CASGPRGDQPQHF. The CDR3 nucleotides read TGTGCCAGCGGCCCCCGAGGGGATCAGCCCCAGCATTTT.

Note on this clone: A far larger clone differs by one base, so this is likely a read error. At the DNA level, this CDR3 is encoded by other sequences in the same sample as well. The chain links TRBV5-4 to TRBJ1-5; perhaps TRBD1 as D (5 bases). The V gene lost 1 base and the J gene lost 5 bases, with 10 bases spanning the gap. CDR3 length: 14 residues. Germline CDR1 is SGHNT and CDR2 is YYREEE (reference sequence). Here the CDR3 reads CASSLKGVDQPQHF. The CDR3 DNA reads TGTGCCAGCAGCTTGAAAGGGGTGGATCAGCCCCAGCATTTT.

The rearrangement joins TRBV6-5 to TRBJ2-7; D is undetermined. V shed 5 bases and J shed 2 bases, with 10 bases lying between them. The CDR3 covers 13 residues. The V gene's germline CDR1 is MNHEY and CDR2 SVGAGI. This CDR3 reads CASSKRATYEQYF. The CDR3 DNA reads TGTGCCAGCAGTAAACGGGCAACCTACGAGCAGTACTTC.

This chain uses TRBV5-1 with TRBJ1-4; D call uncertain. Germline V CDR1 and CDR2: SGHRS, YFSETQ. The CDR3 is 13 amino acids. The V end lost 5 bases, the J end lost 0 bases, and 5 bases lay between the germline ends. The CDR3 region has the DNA TGCGCCAGCAGGCCGGCAACTAATGAAAAACTGTTTTTT. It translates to CASRPATNEKLFF.

CDR3 sequence reads: CASGTLKQGGYGYTF. The CDR3 DNA is TGTGCCAGCGGGACCCTAAAACAGGGCGGCTATGGCTACACCTTC. The rearrangement links TRBV28 to TRBJ1-2, with D maybe TRBD1 (6 bases). CDR1 and CDR2 (germline): MDHEN, SYDVKM. The CDR3 spans 15 residues. Trimming shortened V by 8 bases and J by 4 bases, and 20 bases separated the two germline ends.

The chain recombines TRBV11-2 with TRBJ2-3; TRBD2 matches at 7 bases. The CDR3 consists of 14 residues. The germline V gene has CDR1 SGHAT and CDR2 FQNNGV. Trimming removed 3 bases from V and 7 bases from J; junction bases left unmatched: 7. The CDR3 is CASSFGGSSNTQYF. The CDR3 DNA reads TGTGCCAGCAGCTTTGGCGGGAGTTCCAATACGCAGTATTTT.

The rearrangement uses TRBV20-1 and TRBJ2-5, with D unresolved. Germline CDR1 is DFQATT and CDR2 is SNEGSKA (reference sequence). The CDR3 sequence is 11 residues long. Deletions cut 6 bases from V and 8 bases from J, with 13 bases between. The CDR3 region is CSARPDVTQYF. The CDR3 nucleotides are TGCAGTGCGAGGCCGGACGTCACCCAGTACTTC.

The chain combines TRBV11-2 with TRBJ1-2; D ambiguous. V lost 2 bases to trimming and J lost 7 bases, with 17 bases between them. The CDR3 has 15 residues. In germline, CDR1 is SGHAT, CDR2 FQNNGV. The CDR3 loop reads CASSLRASNYAGYTF. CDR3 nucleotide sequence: TGTGCCAGCAGCTTAAGGGCTTCTAACTATGCTGGCTACACCTTC.

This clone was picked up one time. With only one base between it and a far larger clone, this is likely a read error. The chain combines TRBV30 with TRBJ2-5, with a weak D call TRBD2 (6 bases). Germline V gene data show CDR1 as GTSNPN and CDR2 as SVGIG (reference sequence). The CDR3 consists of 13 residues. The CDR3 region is CDWRLGGQETQYF. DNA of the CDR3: TGTGACTGGAGGCTGGGGGGCCAAGAGACCCAGTACTTC.

This CDR3 is CATSSYTPEQYF. CDR3 DNA sequence: TGTGCCACCAGCAGCTACACCCCCGAGCAGTACTTC. The gene calls are TRBV15 and TRBJ2-7; D ambiguous. Deletions cut 3 bases from V and 6 bases from J, with 9 bases between. Germline-derived CDR1 and CDR2 are LNHNV and YYDKDF (reference sequence). The CDR3 covers 12 residues. Full variable domain (remainder filled in from reference TRBV15 and TRBJ2-7): DAMVIQNPRYQVTQFGKPVTLSCSQTLNHNVMYWYQQKSSQAPKLLFHYYDKDFNNEADTPDNFQSRRPNTSFCFLDIRSPGLGDTAMYLCATSSYTPEQYFGPGTRLTVT.

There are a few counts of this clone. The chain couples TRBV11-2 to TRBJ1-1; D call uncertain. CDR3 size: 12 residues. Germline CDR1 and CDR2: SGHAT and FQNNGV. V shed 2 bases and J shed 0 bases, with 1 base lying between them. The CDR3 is CASSLMNTEAFF. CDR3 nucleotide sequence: TGTGCCAGCAGCTTAATGAACACTGAAGCTTTCTTT.

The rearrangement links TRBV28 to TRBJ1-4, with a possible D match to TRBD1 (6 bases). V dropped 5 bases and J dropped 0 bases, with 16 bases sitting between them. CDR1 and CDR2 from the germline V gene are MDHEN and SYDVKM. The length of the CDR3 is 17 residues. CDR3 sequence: CASSGAVRGATNEKLFF. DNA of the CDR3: TGTGCCAGCAGTGGGGCGGTCAGGGGAGCAACTAATGAAAAACTGTTTTTT. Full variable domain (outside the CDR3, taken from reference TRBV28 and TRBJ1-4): DVKVTQSSRYLVKRTGEKVFLECVQDMDHENMFWYRQDPGLGLRLIYFSYDVKMKEKGDIPEGYSVSREKKERFSLILESASTNQTSMYLCASSGAVRGATNEKLFFGSGTQLSVL.

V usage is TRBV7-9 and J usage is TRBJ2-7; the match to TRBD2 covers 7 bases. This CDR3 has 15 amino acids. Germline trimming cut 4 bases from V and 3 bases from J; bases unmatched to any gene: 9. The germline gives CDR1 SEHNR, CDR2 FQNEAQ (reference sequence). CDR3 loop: CASSSPKGGDYEQYF. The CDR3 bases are TGTGCCAGCAGCTCACCGAAGGGAGGGGACTACGAGCAGTACTTC.

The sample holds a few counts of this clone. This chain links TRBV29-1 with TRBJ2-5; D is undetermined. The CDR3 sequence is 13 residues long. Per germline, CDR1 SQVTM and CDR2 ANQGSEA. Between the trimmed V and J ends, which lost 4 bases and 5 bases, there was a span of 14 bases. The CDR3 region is CSVAPIDVETQYF. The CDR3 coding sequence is TGCAGCGTTGCCCCGATAGATGTGGAGACCCAGTACTTC.

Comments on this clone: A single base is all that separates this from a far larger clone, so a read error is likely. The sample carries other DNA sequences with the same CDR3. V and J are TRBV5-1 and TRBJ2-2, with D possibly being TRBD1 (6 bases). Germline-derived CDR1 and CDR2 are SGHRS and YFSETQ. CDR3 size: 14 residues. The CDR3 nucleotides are TGCGCCAGCAGCCAAACTACAGGGCCCGGAGAGCTGTTTTTT. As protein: CASSQTTGPGELFF.

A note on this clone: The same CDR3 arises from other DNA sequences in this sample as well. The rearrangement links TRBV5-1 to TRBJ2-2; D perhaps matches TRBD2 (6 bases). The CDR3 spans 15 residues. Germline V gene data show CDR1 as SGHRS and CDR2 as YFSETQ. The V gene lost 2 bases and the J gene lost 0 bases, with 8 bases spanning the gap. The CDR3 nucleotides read TGCGCCAGCAGCTTCTCGGGAGCGAACACCGGGGAGCTGTTTTTT. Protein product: CASSFSGANTGELFF.